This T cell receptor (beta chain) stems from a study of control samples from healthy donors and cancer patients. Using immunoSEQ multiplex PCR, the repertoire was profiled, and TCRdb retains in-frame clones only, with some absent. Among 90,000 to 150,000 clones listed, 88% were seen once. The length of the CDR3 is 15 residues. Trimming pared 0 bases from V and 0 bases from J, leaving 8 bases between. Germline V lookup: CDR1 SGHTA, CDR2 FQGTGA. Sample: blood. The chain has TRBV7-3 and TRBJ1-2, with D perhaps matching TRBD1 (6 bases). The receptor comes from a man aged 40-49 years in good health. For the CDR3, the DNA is TGTGCCAGCAGCTTAACCGGGACACCTAACTATGGCTACACCTTC. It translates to CASSLTGTPNYGYTF.